The present T cell receptor (beta chain) was sequenced within a study of glioma-infiltrating T cells. The study, taken as a whole, reports: Tissue-blood divergence was below expectation in non-neoplastic patients, above in gliomas.

The iRepertoire nested amplicon-rescue multiplex PCR amplified TCR alpha and beta CDR3s from RNA. One entry per CDR3 protein results from TCRdb running MiXCR on the multiplex PCR reads. This sample carries about 130,000 distinct CDR3 sequences, approximately 26% of them seen once, and the ten largest clones take roughly 29%. V shed 2 bases and J 7 bases; nucleotides not matched to a gene: 6. The germline CDR1 and CDR2 sequences are MNHNY and SVGAGI (reference sequence). The CDR3 contains 14 residues. This clonotype was seen many times. As yet, its antigen is unknown. Sequenced: glioma tissue, nonneoplastic brain tissue, or PBMCs (not recorded which). This chain connects TRBV6-6 to TRBJ2-3; TRBD1 agrees at 7 bases. The receptor comes from a human donor with low-grade glioma or glioblastoma, undergoing nonglioma brain surgery, or in good health (not recorded which). The CDR3 region is CASSYETGPNTQYF. The CDR3 DNA follows: TGTGCCAGCAGTTACGAGACAGGGCCCAATACGCAGTATTTT.